This T cell receptor beta chain was identified during a study of OX40 agonist ivuxolimab in advanced cancers. V lost 1 base to trimming and J lost 4 bases, with 6 bases between them. Germline V gene lookup returns CDR1 SGHTS and CDR2 YDEGEE. The length of the CDR3 is 12 residues. TCRdb's copy holds only in-frame clones and misses some; the assay was immunoSEQ multiplex PCR. The table has tens of thousands of clones, approximately 90% seen once. V is TRBV5-8 and J is TRBJ2-7; D possibly corresponds to TRBD2 (5 bases). The sample in question was CD4+ or CD8+ T cells sorted from blood, obtained in a trial of the OX40 agonist ivuxolimab. The TCR originated in an adult with an advanced solid tumor such as melanoma, head and neck, liver or kidney cancer. The CDR3 is CASSLSGYEQYF. The CDR3 nucleotides are TGTGCCAGCAGCTTGTCGGGGTACGAGCAGTACTTC.